This paragraph reports one TCR beta chain. Its recognized antigen is unknown. The CDR3 numbers 17 residues from cysteine through phenylalanine. Solely the CDR3 DNA is kept, with 51 bases framed from the first base. V is cut by 9 bases and J by 2 bases, and the space between the germline ends is 22 bases. Reading the germline V gene (reference sequence) gives CDR1 LNHDA and CDR2 SQIVND. The library came from the immunoSEQ multiplex PCR assay. For the multiplex PCR, a mixture combining 60 forward primers for TCR Vbeta segments and 13 reverse primers for TCR Jbeta segments was used. Amplification of the CDR3 region of rearranged TCR beta genes was performed with a multiplex PCR assay on genomic DNA. The Illumina HiSeq System was used to sequence the amplified TCR beta libraries as 87-base-pair reads. Concerning the study's data processing: A later analysis tallied roughly 80 million unique TCR beta chains across the 610 or so repertoires, and about 12 million of those chains were shared by two or more donors. Raw reads were error-corrected and collapsed into unique sequences with a nearest-neighbor algorithm that merged closely related sequences to remove PCR and sequencing errors. V, D and J gene segments were assigned by aligning CDR3 sequences to IMGT reference sequences. For a sequence to be retained, a match of at least six nucleotides was required to both a V gene segment and a J gene segment. A rearrangement counted as productive if the CDR3 had no stop codons and remained in frame with V and J, and every other rearrangement counted as non-productive. Following IMGT convention, CDR3 was defined as the stretch from the second conserved V-encoded cysteine to the conserved J-encoded phenylalanine. The earlier analysis of some 540 of the donors excluded any sequence lacking an unambiguous match to a single V gene segment. In an earlier analysis of several hundred of the donors, V segments were called functional above 56.7% productive rearrangements and were called segregating when the between-donor standard deviation exceeded 5%. A statistical classification framework was built to diagnose cytomegalovirus status from the catalog of TCR beta chain sequences. A later analysis assigned V and J genes by comparing TCR nucleotide sequences with IMGT/GENE-DB human TR gene sequences. In a later analysis, CDR3 sequences and most-parsimonious VDJ recombination scenarios were assigned using the TCRdist pipeline. In a later analysis, each TCR beta chain was defined by its CDR3 amino acid sequence together with its V-gene family, and reads lacking a unique V-gene family were excluded. A later analysis removed 500 to 650 highly shared, low-generation-probability nucleotide sequences to deal with suspected cross-contamination and a sequencing artifact. For each public chain, a later analysis derived a clonal expansion index from normalized ranks of inferred template counts within each repertoire. Generation probabilities in a later analysis came from a VDJ recombination model fitted to out-of-frame rearrangements, and those results were checked against IGoR. A later analysis scored TCR-TCR, TCR-HLA and TCR-CMV co-occurrence with hypergeometric tests, applying a repertoire-size bias correction to TCR pairs. False discovery rates were estimated in a later analysis by permuting HLA or CMV assignments 20 times. In a later analysis, co-occurring TCRs were grouped with DBSCAN, and TCRdist sequence similarity was added when clustering was performed within HLA-allele-positive subsets. Co-occurrence clustering excluded repertoires with fewer than 30,000 or more than 120,000 public chains, plus five with anomalous nucleotide sharing. TCRdb carries this immuneACCESS record with in-frame sequences only. Its versions omit some clonotypes, under half of them owing to an unresolved V gene in the studies checked, with the rest unexplained. V and J calls and clone size follow that table, whereas D and trimming were derived from the DNA. The sample's records list some 130,000 clones. The ten largest account for approximately 1.6% of the sample.

The cohort comprised 550 to 700 healthy bone marrow donors. Cohort members were all nominally healthy when sampled, although unrecorded immune exposures were likely present. The donor was CMV seropositive and belonged to the group of more than 250 seropositive cohort members. A peripheral blood sample was collected from each donor, and TCR beta sequencing was performed on peripheral blood mononuclear cells. Genomic DNA was extracted from the blood cell samples with the Qiagen DNeasy Blood Extraction Kit. The data derive from a study of cytomegalovirus exposure and HLA in healthy donors (dated by TCRdb to between 2016 and 2019). Regarding the study in general: In an earlier analysis of some 550 of the donors, 276 Gb of sequence data and about 110 million unique TCR beta sequences from about 190 million T cells were reported. Because of strong linkage in the cohort, five DR-DQ haplotypes were treated as single units for association and clustering. To predict cytomegalovirus infection status, the study brought together high-throughput TCR immunosequencing, statistical association of individual TCRs with disease status, and machine learning. The study aimed to test whether signatures of past pathogen exposure could be identified by cataloging public T cell receptors. The study profiled the T cell repertoires of about 720 subjects by immunosequencing and related them to cytomegalovirus serostatus. HLA typing included class I and class II loci at four-digit resolution. Rather than using new phenotypic data, the later analysis identified candidate immune exposures from TCR beta sequences and from how often those sequences occurred across donors. An early release covering around 630 HLA-typed donors comprised around 300 gigabases of sequencing data and tens of millions of unique TCR sequences. In a later genetic analysis, genome-wide SNP genotypes for 398 of the 666 donors were used, and that subset was treated as a discovery cohort. An earlier analysis of a few hundred of the donors applied high-throughput TCR beta sequencing to assess whether each TCR beta V gene segment acted as functional or pseudogenic. Across about 370 genotyped donors of the cohort, an average of about 220,000 unique TCR beta nucleotide sequences per donor were sequenced, and approximately 17% of those sequences were non-productive. Of the 350 to 400 genotyped donors, 65% to 90% fell in the genetic ancestry cluster associated with self-reported Caucasian donors. A later analysis re-examined previously published TCR beta repertoires from about 700 donors and added high-resolution HLA genotyping to investigate patterns of TCR occurrence. All discovery cohort repertoires had been generated on a single sequencing platform. Besides the first cohort of hundreds of subjects, a separate validation cohort made up of 120 different subjects was used. Donor age, sex, ethnicity and CMV serostatus were compiled together with the repertoire data. Typing coverage differed by locus: A, B, C, DRB1 and DQB1 were typed in roughly 620-630 donors, DQA1 in 522, DPA1 in approximately 600, and DPB1 in just under 490. Overall results and qualifications from the work: Most TCR sequences were seen in very few donors, while some public TCRs were found in many individuals. In the study, around 150 TCR beta chains were listed as associated with cytomegalovirus. CMV serostatus was the only immune exposure information available for the cohort. The sequencing pipeline was judged likely to have produced a cluster of highly shared sequence variants as a technical artifact. In a later analysis, TCR association rates were found to vary across HLA loci, with the most associated TCRs seen for DRB1 alleles and the fewest for HLA-C alleles. In a later genetic analysis, fewer N-insertions in productive TCRs were reported among donors in an Asian-associated ancestry cluster than the roughly 670-donor mean. Cytomegalovirus status was reported to be diagnosed by the classifier with high specificity and sensitivity in both the original and validation cohorts. In a later genetic analysis, a missense DCLRE1C variant was associated with V-gene and J-gene trimming of TCR beta chains, and the association was replicated in an independent cohort. This cohort had only TCR beta chains sequenced, and the lack of alpha or paired-chain data limited which features could be detected. In a later analysis, HLA-associated TCR beta chains showed more clonal expansion and lower generation probabilities than non-associated chains that were equally common. In an earlier analysis of roughly 560 of the donors, most TCR beta V segments were observed in productive rearrangements about 87% or about 30% of the time, broadly matching IMGT annotations. Because counts were too low, 15 to 20 rarely observed V segments, including chromosome 9 orphons, were left out of the earlier analysis of a few hundred of the donors. Linkage disequilibrium might explain the correlated functional status among segregating V segments, but an unknown experimental factor could not be ruled out. Specific HLA alleles were associated with about 17,000 TCR beta sequences at a false discovery rate of 0.05 in a later analysis. According to a later analysis, most CMV-associated TCR beta chains appeared to be HLA-restricted, and the HLA associations seemed to be driven largely by CMV exposure. A few of the identified cytomegalovirus-associated TCR beta chains were confirmed in vitro to be specific for cytomegalovirus antigens. According to a later analysis, parvovirus B19, influenza, CMV and Epstein-Barr virus appeared linked to several top co-occurrence clusters. The authors suggested that the approach could potentially be generalized to other disease states and immunological phenotypes. Presence/absence analyses assumed roughly uniform sequencing depth across donors, an assumption that may not hold. When HLA alleles, especially DR and DQ, strongly co-occurred, attributing TCR associations to individual alleles was difficult. Because some donors lacked HLA typing at each locus, the association tests relied only on the typed subset. A further reported finding was that TCR beta sequences accurately predicted the HLA-A and HLA-B alleles for most subjects in the first cohort. Because the 87-base-pair reads could not distinguish some IMGT-functional V segments, including TRBV6-2 and TRBV6-3, those segments were excluded.

Sequencing used PBMCs. The rearrangement joined TRBV19 to TRBJ2-2, with TRBD1 tentatively as D gene (6 bases match). The TCR comes from a woman between 40 and 55 years old in good health and CMV-seropositive. The CDR3 sequence is CASRQVPPDGNTGELFF. Here is the DNA: TGTGCCAGCAGACAGGTCCCCCCTGACGGAAACACCGGGGAGCTGTTTTTT.